This record concerns one TCR beta chain sequence. The CDR3 length is 15 residues. In germline, CDR1 is ENHRY, CDR2 SYGVKD. Trimming cost V 3 bases and J 6 bases, with 14 bases left between them. Only in-frame clones appear in the TCRdb table, and some are missing; sequencing was by immunoSEQ multiplex PCR. The sample includes fewer than 120,000 clones, roughly 90% of them seen just once. The sample originates from a study of OX40 agonist ivuxolimab in advanced cancers. This sequence originates from an adult with an advanced solid tumor such as melanoma, head and neck, liver or kidney cancer. Sequences were derived from CD4+ or CD8+ T cells sorted from blood, sampled in a trial of the OX40 agonist ivuxolimab. The genes are TRBV10-3 and TRBJ2-2; tentatively, D is TRBD2 (6 bases). The CDR3 loop reads CAISEGTSGPGELFF. For the CDR3, the DNA is TGTGCCATCAGTGAAGGGACTTCCGGACCCGGGGAGCTGTTTTTT.